These 15 T cell receptor beta chains were all obtained from the same sample, sequenced in a study of technical replicates of blood from several donors. Sequenced by immunoSEQ multiplex PCR; TCRdb stores in-frame clones only, minus some. The profile shows roughly 76,000 clones, more than 90% of them singletons. Sequencing was done on a sample of T cells isolated from PBMCs. Every receptor here comes from a human donor in good health. Some clones in this sample may be carry-over from other donors' samples.

The chain couples TRBV5-5 to TRBJ1-1; 7 nucleotides align to TRBD1. Germline CDR1 SGHKS, CDR2 YYEKEE (reference sequence). V dropped 2 bases and J dropped 5; count of bases not matched to a gene: 9. The CDR3 runs to 15 residues. The CDR3 loop is CASSFAGGGETEAFF. CDR3 in DNA: TGTGCCAGCAGCTTCGCAGGGGGTGGAGAAACTGAAGCTTTCTTT. Full variable domain (outside the CDR3, taken from reference TRBV5-5 and TRBJ1-1): DAGVTQSPTHLIKTRGQQVTLRCSPISGHKSVSWYQQVLGQGPQFIFQYYEKEERGRGNFPDRFSARQFPNYSSELNVNALLLGDSALYLCASSFAGGGETEAFFGQGTRLTVV.

This chain links TRBV30 with TRBJ2-3; D gene unclear. CDR1 and CDR2 from the germline V gene are GTSNPN and SVGIG (reference sequence). V lost 2 bases to trimming and J lost 6 bases, with 15 bases between them. The CDR3 has 14 residues. In DNA, the CDR3 is TGTGCCTGGAGTTTGTGGTCCCCCCAGGATACGCAGTATTTT. Translated, it gives CAWSLWSPQDTQYF.

The J gene is TRBJ2-7, the V gene TRBV27; 9 nucleotides agree with TRBD2. Germline values: CDR1 MNHEY, CDR2 SMNVEV (reference sequence). After removal of 2 bases from V and 5 bases from J, the junction contained 7 bases not matched to a gene. There are 15 residues in the CDR3. DNA for the CDR3: TGTGCCAGCAGTTTAGGGCTAGCGGGAAGGAACGAGCAGTACTTC. Its protein is CASSLGLAGRNEQYF.

The V and J genes are TRBV5-1 and TRBJ2-5; 9 nucleotides line up with TRBD1. Germline trimming cut 4 bases from V and 3 bases from J; bases unmatched to any gene: 4. The CDR3 extends over 14 amino acids. Germline-derived CDR1 and CDR2 are SGHRS and YFSETQ. The DNA of the CDR3 is TGCGCCAGCAGCGCAGGGACAGGGAAAGAGACCCAGTACTTC. Residues: CASSAGTGKETQYF.

A single count supports this clone. A read error may produce the germline difference seen at one junction end. The V and J genes are TRBV30 and TRBJ1-5, with TRBD1 matching over 7 bases. From germline, CDR1 is GTSNPN and CDR2 SVGIG (reference sequence). CDR3 length equals 14 residues. CDR3: CACSETGHNQPQHF. Written as DNA, the CDR3 is TGTGCCTGTAGTGAGACAGGGCACAATCAGCCCCAGCATTTT.

The V and J genes are TRBV11-2 and TRBJ1-1; D perhaps matches TRBD1 (5 bases). Per the germline V gene, CDR1 is SGHAT and CDR2 is FQNNGV. Trimming pared 8 bases from V and 0 bases from J, leaving 16 bases between. This CDR3 has 15 amino acids. CDR3 in amino acids: CASAPSGALNTEAFF. The CDR3 DNA is TGTGCCAGCGCCCCAAGTGGGGCCCTGAACACTGAAGCTTTCTTT.

V is TRBV30 and J is TRBJ1-5; the D gene is possibly TRBD1 (5 bases). V was pared by 0 bases and J by 6 bases, with 6 bases between. The germline gives CDR1 GTSNPN, CDR2 SVGIG (reference sequence). The CDR3 spans 12 residues. As DNA, the CDR3 is TGTGCCTGGAGTGTAGGGGTTCAGCCCCAGCATTTT. Protein: CAWSVGVQPQHF.

The V gene is TRBV14, the J gene TRBJ2-1; 8 positions match TRBD2. The V segment lost 0 bases and the J segment 8 bases; nucleotides outside the gene matches: 6. The CDR3 extends over 15 amino acids. The germline CDR1 and CDR2 sequences are SGHDN and FVKESK. The CDR3 DNA follows: TGTGCCAGCAGCCAAGATCTCGGACTAGCTTATGAGCAGTTCTTC. Protein product: CASSQDLGLAYEQFF.

The chain combines TRBV10-3 with TRBJ2-1; 8 positions match TRBD2. V trimming: 3 bases; J trimming: 6 bases; junction bases outside the gene matches: 16. Germline CDR1 ENHRY, CDR2 SYGVKD. The CDR3 totals 18 residues. The CDR3 sequence: CAISDNLGTSSGSNEQFF. The CDR3 nucleotides are TGTGCCATCAGTGACAACCTCGGGACGTCCAGCGGGAGCAATGAGCAGTTCTTC.

DNA of the CDR3: TGTGCCAGCAGTTTATTAAGTCTAGAAAGGGAGCAGTACTTC. Encoded protein: CASSLLSLEREQYF. J is TRBJ2-7 and V is TRBV27; no firm D call. Trimming shortened V by 1 base and J by 7 bases, and 14 bases separated the two germline ends. The germline V gene has CDR1 MNHEY and CDR2 SMNVEV (reference sequence). The CDR3 sequence is 14 residues long.

This CDR3 is CASSQVNANTGELFF. The DNA of the CDR3 is TGTGCCAGCAGCCAGGTGAACGCGAACACCGGGGAGCTGTTTTTT. This chain connects TRBV11-3 to TRBJ2-2; D call uncertain. V lost 5 bases to trimming and J lost 0 bases, with 10 bases between them. Germline CDR1 reads SGHNT; CDR2 reads YENEEA. This CDR3 comprises 15 residues. The variable domain in full, with the rest retrieved from reference TRBV11-3 and TRBJ2-2, is EAGVVQSPRYKIIEKKQPVAFWCNPISGHNTLYWYLQNLGQGPELLIRYENEEAVDDSQLPKDRFSAERLKGVDSTLKIQPAELGDSAVYLCASSQVNANTGELFFGEGSRLTVL.

This chain connects TRBV28 to TRBJ1-2; 9 positions match TRBD1. The J segment lost 4 bases and the V segment lost 4 bases, leaving 13 bases of the junction unmatched. CDR1 MDHEN and CDR2 SYDVKM come from the germline V gene. The CDR3 runs 17 residues. The CDR3 sequence: CASSSSGTGPKIYGYTF. CDR3 coding DNA: TGTGCCAGCAGTTCCTCAGGGACAGGGCCGAAAATCTATGGCTACACCTTC.

The rearrangement uses TRBV12-5 and TRBJ2-1; D gene uncertain. Trimming left V 0 bases short and J 8 bases short, with 5 bases between. Germline CDR1 LGHNT, CDR2 FRNRAP. CDR3 size: 12 residues. The CDR3 DNA reads TGTGCTAGTGGTTTGGTACTCTATGAGCAGTTCTTC. Amino acid sequence: CASGLVLYEQFF.

The chain uses TRBV7-9 and TRBJ1-4; D is unclear. There are 12 residues in the CDR3. V lost 5 bases and J lost 8, with 9 bases in between. Germline CDR1 and CDR2: SEHNR and FQNEAQ (reference sequence). CDR3 loop: CASSPTTEKLFF. Here the CDR3 DNA reads TGTGCCAGCAGCCCCACGACAGAAAAACTGTTTTTT.

J is TRBJ2-1 and V is TRBV4-3, with 9 bases identical to TRBD2. This CDR3 comprises 15 residues. J was trimmed by 4 bases and V by 5 bases; bases with no gene match: 6. From germline, CDR1 is LGHNA and CDR2 YSLEER. The CDR3 region is CASSVTSGSYNEQFF. As DNA, the CDR3 is TGCGCCAGCAGCGTAACTAGCGGGTCTTACAATGAGCAGTTCTTC.